This record looks at one T cell receptor (beta chain) sequence and its context. The antigen this receptor binds is unknown. The input lacks base qualities; no much larger clone sits a single base away. Trimming removed 3 bases from V and 7 bases from J; the gene matches leave 12 bases unexplained. Reading from cysteine to phenylalanine, the CDR3 counts 17 amino acids. Only the CDR3 DNA stays, 51 bases, in frame from base 1. The germline V gene supplies CDR1 SGDLS and CDR2 YYNGEE. The data are from a study of T cell changes during pregnancy in multiple sclerosis (dated by TCRdb to the late 2010s). A note on the overall study: The study examined how the T cell repertoire changed over the course of pregnancy in women with multiple sclerosis.

The library was built by means of the immunoSEQ multiplex PCR assay. TCRdb holds this immuneACCESS table with in-frame rearrangements only. Some clones are missing; in checked studies, unresolved V genes explain under half, and the rest has no known cause. The sample includes about 59,000 clones, with 85% to 95% observed a single time. In total, the top ten clones hold about 0.33% of the sample. Sequenced material: CD4+ T cells from peripheral blood mononuclear cells, taken before pregnancy. The origin of this receptor is a female donor with multiple sclerosis, enrolled in a pregnancy study. Recombination linked TRBV9 to TRBJ2-7; the junction holds 14 bases that match TRBD2. The CDR3 sequence is CASSADPPGLAGEEQYF. The DNA reads TGTGCCAGCAGCGCCGACCCCCCGGGACTAGCGGGAGAGGAGCAGTACTTC.